What follows are 29 T cell receptor beta chains derived from one specimen sequenced in a study of OX40 agonist ivuxolimab in advanced cancers. Repertoires were generated with immunoSEQ multiplex PCR, while TCRdb's copy carries only in-frame clones and drops some. The data hold some 80,000 clones, with approximately 84% observed a single time. The sample was CD4+ or CD8+ T cells sorted from blood, taken in a trial of the OX40 agonist ivuxolimab. The receptors shown here come from an adult with an advanced solid tumor such as melanoma, head and neck, liver or kidney cancer.

V gene TRBV27 combines with J gene TRBJ2-1, with 11 bases identical to TRBD2. The germline CDR1 and CDR2 sequences are MNHEY and SMNVEV (reference sequence). V dropped 1 base and J dropped 7; count of bases not matched to a gene: 9. CDR3 size: 17 residues. CDR3 amino acids: CASSLWVGTSGSNEQFF. The CDR3 DNA sequence: TGTGCCAGCAGTTTATGGGTTGGCACTAGCGGGAGTAATGAGCAGTTCTTC.

The chain couples TRBV11-2 to TRBJ1-5; D unclear. Trimming shortened V by 8 bases and J by 2 bases, and 10 bases separated the two germline ends. The germline CDR1 and CDR2 sequences are SGHAT and FQNNGV. This CDR3 contains 13 residues. Here the CDR3 DNA reads TGTGCCAGCTCGGATCCTGGCAATCAGCCCCAGCATTTT. Residues: CASSDPGNQPQHF.

This sequence joins TRBV27 and TRBJ2-5, with 11 positions matching TRBD1. V lost 6 bases and J lost 3; bases outside the gene matches: 9. This CDR3 has 16 residues. CDR1 MNHEY and CDR2 SMNVEV come from the germline V gene (reference sequence). The CDR3 DNA sequence: TGTGCCAGCAGGGCTCCACGGACAGGGGGCGAAGAGACCCAGTACTTC. Its translation: CASRAPRTGGEETQYF.

The V call is TRBV4-3, the J call TRBJ2-7; no reliable D call. Germline CDR1 LGHNA, CDR2 YSLEER. The CDR3 is made up of 14 amino acids. V lost 0 bases and J 6 bases, leaving 12 bases between the germline ends. The CDR3 loop is CASSQDSRIGEQYF. The CDR3 DNA is TGCGCCAGCAGCCAAGATTCCAGAATAGGCGAGCAGTACTTC.

J is TRBJ1-2 and V is TRBV18; tentative D call: TRBD1 (5 bases). The CDR3 has 13 amino acids. CDR1 and CDR2 from the germline V gene are KGHSH and LQKENI. V gave up 4 bases and J gave up 1 base, with 7 bases separating them. Written as DNA, the CDR3 is TGTGCCAGCTCACTCGACAGTAACTATGGCTACACCTTC. Its translation is CASSLDSNYGYTF.

The chain has TRBV4-2 and TRBJ2-7; D may correspond to TRBD1 or TRBD2 (5 bases each). Deletions cut 4 bases from V and 6 bases from J, with 28 bases between. Per germline, CDR1 LGHNA and CDR2 YNFKEQ. This CDR3 is 18 amino acids long. The CDR3 sequence is CASSPPTRQPGGGGEQYF. CDR3 coding DNA: TGTGCCAGCAGCCCGCCAACCAGACAACCAGGTGGTGGGGGCGAGCAGTACTTC.

On this clone itself: Germline is not matched at one junction end, which may reflect a read error. This sequence joins TRBV5-1 and TRBJ1-1; D is unclear. From germline, CDR1 is SGHRS and CDR2 YFSETQ. There are 13 residues in the CDR3. CDR3 amino acids: CASRLEGNTEAFF. In DNA form, the CDR3 reads TGCGCCAGCAGGTTGGAGGGTAACACTGAAGCTTTCTTT.

The rearrangement joins TRBV5-4 to TRBJ2-7; D gene unclear. The CDR3 totals 15 residues. CDR1 SGHNT and CDR2 YYREEE come from the germline V gene (reference sequence). With 1 base removed from V and 3 bases from J, the gap between germline ends came to 14 bases. This chain's CDR3 is CASSLWRNGRYEQYF. The CDR3 DNA reads as TGTGCCAGCAGCTTGTGGCGGAACGGTCGCTACGAGCAGTACTTC.

The rearrangement joins TRBV5-6 to TRBJ1-2, with D perhaps matching TRBD1 (5 bases). CDR1 and CDR2 (germline): SGHDT, YYEEEE. V was shortened by 0 bases and J by 6 bases, with 12 bases between the two germline ends. CDR3 size: 14 residues. The CDR3 DNA is TGTGCCAGCAGCTTGGGGGCAGGGTGGAATGGCTACACCTTC. Amino acids: CASSLGAGWNGYTF. Supplemented by reference TRBV5-6 and TRBJ1-2, the full variable domain reads DAGVTQSPTHLIKTRGQQVTLRCSPKSGHDTVSWYQQALGQGPQFIFQYYEEEERQRGNFPDRFSGHQFPNYSSELNVNALLLGDSALYLCASSLGAGWNGYTFGSGTRLTVV.

The CDR3 nucleotides read TGTGCCAGCACCGGGGGATACAATGAGCAGTTCTTC. It translates to CASTGGYNEQFF. The rearrangement uses TRBV2 and TRBJ2-1; possible D gene TRBD2, 6 bases. V dropped 7 bases and J dropped 4 bases, with 8 bases sitting between them. The CDR3 is 12 amino acids. CDR1 and CDR2 (germline): SNHLY, FYNNEI.

The chain is built from TRBV19 and TRBJ1-6, with D hard to call. Germline assignment: CDR1 LNHDA and CDR2 SQIVND (reference sequence). V lost 3 bases and J lost 8, with 11 bases in between. The CDR3 loop spans 14 amino acids. The CDR3 reads CASSIPLGYSPLHF. The DNA of the CDR3 is TGTGCCAGTAGTATTCCGTTGGGTTATTCACCCCTCCACTTT.

The chain uses TRBV4-2 and TRBJ1-5; a weak D match, TRBD1 (5 bases). CDR3 length equals 18 residues. From germline, CDR1 is LGHNA and CDR2 YNFKEQ. The V end was cut by 0 bases, the J end by 0 bases, with 15 bases between. The CDR3 sequence: CASSQDPGPGTSNQPQHF. The CDR3 nucleotides are TGTGCCAGCAGCCAAGATCCAGGGCCAGGGACTAGCAATCAGCCCCAGCATTTT.

V usage is TRBV7-9 and J usage is TRBJ1-5, with 9 nucleotides matching TRBD1. The CDR3 consists of 14 residues. Germline V lookup: CDR1 SEHNR, CDR2 FQNEAQ (reference sequence). With 5 bases clipped from V and 4 bases from J, the junction kept 3 bases outside the gene matches. CDR3 region: CASSAGQGNQPQHF. In DNA, the CDR3 is TGTGCCAGCAGCGCGGGACAGGGTAATCAGCCCCAGCATTTT. Together with reference TRBV7-9 and TRBJ1-5, the CDR3 gives the full variable domain: DTGVSQNPRHKITKRGQNVTFRCDPISEHNRLYWYRQTLGQGPEFLTYFQNEAQLEKSRLLSDRFSAERPKGSFSTLEIQRTEQGDSAMYLCASSAGQGNQPQHFGDGTRLSIL.

This rearrangement joins TRBV5-1 to TRBJ1-5; maybe TRBD1 (5 bases). The CDR3 spans 15 residues. Trimming shortened V by 4 bases and J by 0 bases, and 11 bases separated the two germline ends. Germline CDR1 is SGHRS and CDR2 is YFSETQ. The CDR3 loop is CASSPGPYSNQPQHF. The CDR3 DNA is TGCGCCAGCAGCCCGGGACCCTATAGCAATCAGCCCCAGCATTTT.

The chain uses TRBV28 and TRBJ1-5; possibly TRBD1 for D (6 bases). Germline V gene data show CDR1 as MDHEN and CDR2 as SYDVKM. Trimming removed 6 bases at V and 5 bases at J, with 11 bases between. The CDR3 contains 13 residues. The CDR3 region is CASRRTVYQPQHF. CDR3 nucleotides: TGTGCCAGCAGACGGACAGTGTATCAGCCCCAGCATTTT.

The chain couples TRBV2 to TRBJ2-5; 7 bases map to TRBD2. The CDR3 runs 16 residues. CDR1 and CDR2 (germline): SNHLY, FYNNEI. V was clipped by 6 bases and J by 2 bases; unmatched bases: 12. The CDR3 DNA reads TGTGCCAGCAGCGCAACTGGCTCTAGCGGACAAGAGACCCAGTACTTC. It codes for CASSATGSSGQETQYF.

V usage is TRBV5-1 and J usage is TRBJ1-2, with unresolved D. The V gene lost 4 bases and the J gene lost 8 bases, with 12 bases spanning the gap. The CDR3 is 12 amino acids. CDR1 and CDR2 from the germline V gene are SGHRS and YFSETQ. CDR3 sequence (DNA): TGCGCCAGCAGCCCCGACGGCAGCGGCTACACCTTC. It yields the protein CASSPDGSGYTF.

This rearrangement joins TRBV30 to TRBJ2-5; perhaps TRBD2 as D (5 bases). This CDR3 contains 13 residues. Germline CDR1 is GTSNPN and CDR2 is SVGIG (reference sequence). Trimming cost V 8 bases and J 7 bases, with 20 bases left between them. The CDR3, as DNA: TGTGCCCTAATGGAGGATCGGTTGGGGACCCAGTACTTC. Translation gives CALMEDRLGTQYF. Full variable domain (missing parts from reference TRBV30 and TRBJ2-5): SQTIHQWPATLVQPVGSPLSLECTVEGTSNPNLYWYRQAAGRGLQLLFYSVGIGQISSEVPQNLSASRPQDRQFILSSKKLLLSDSGFYLCALMEDRLGTQYFGPGTRLLVL.

V and J are TRBV9 and TRBJ1-2; D not certain. This CDR3 region has 13 residues. V was clipped by 4 bases and J by 4 bases, with 11 bases between them. Germline V gene sequence: CDR1 SGDLS, CDR2 YYNGEE. The CDR3 region has the DNA TGTGCCAGCAGCTCCGACATGGGCTATGGCTACACCTTC. Its translation: CASSSDMGYGYTF.

The chain joins TRBV7-8 to TRBJ2-3; D is possibly TRBD2 (6 bases). The germline CDR1 and CDR2 sequences are SGHVS and FQNEAQ. The CDR3 is 14 residues long. The germline V and J ends were trimmed by 1 base and 6 bases, with 11 bases remaining between them. For the CDR3, the DNA is TGTGCCAGCAGCTTAGAGCGGGCGGTCGATACGCAGTATTTT. As protein: CASSLERAVDTQYF.

The genes are TRBV10-3 and TRBJ2-7; D may be TRBD1 or TRBD2 (5 bases each). V lost 10 bases to trimming and J lost 3 bases, with 10 bases between them. Germline CDR1 reads ENHRY; CDR2 reads SYGVKD. The CDR3 has 11 residues. Written as DNA, the CDR3 is TGTGCCACTCAGGGAGACTACGAGCAGTACTTC. Translation gives CATQGDYEQYF.

The chain employs TRBV6-5 and TRBJ2-6; perhaps TRBD1 as D (6 bases). Per the germline V gene, CDR1 is MNHEY and CDR2 is SVGAGI. The CDR3 length is 15 residues. V gave up 6 bases and J gave up 2 bases, with 11 bases separating them. The CDR3 region is CASRSGHTGANVLTF. The CDR3 DNA reads TGTGCCAGCAGATCGGGACATACTGGGGCCAACGTCCTGACTTTC.

The chain joins TRBV19 to TRBJ2-1; D tentatively fits TRBD1 or TRBD2 (5 bases each). V was trimmed by 5 bases and J by 11 bases, leaving 16 bases between them. Per germline, CDR1 LNHDA and CDR2 SQIVND (reference sequence). The CDR3 extends over 13 amino acids. CDR3 coding DNA: TGTGCCAGTAGTCCACGGTCCGGGACGAAGCAGTTCTTC. Amino acids: CASSPRSGTKQFF.

J is TRBJ2-7 and V is TRBV5-1; no firm D call. V was clipped by 4 bases and J by 2 bases, with 10 bases between them. The CDR3 runs 13 residues. Per the germline V gene, CDR1 is SGHRS and CDR2 is YFSETQ. The CDR3 region has the DNA TGCGCCAGCAGCACCACACGTACCTACGAGCAGTACTTC. It translates to CASSTTRTYEQYF.

The rearrangement links TRBV30 to TRBJ2-5; 9 bases are a match to TRBD1. The CDR3 totals 15 residues. Germline V lookup: CDR1 GTSNPN, CDR2 SVGIG (reference sequence). V shed 3 bases and J 1 base; nucleotides not matched to a gene: 6. The DNA for the CDR3 is TGTGCCTGGAGCCGAGGACAGGGGTTCCAAGAGACCCAGTACTTC. Translation gives CAWSRGQGFQETQYF.

The gene calls are TRBV9 and TRBJ1-4; D gene uncertain. Trimming cost V 4 bases and J 7 bases, with 17 bases left between them. Germline CDR1 is SGDLS and CDR2 is YYNGEE. This CDR3 spans 15 amino acids. DNA of the CDR3: TGTGCCAGCAGCCCCCTCGGATCAACGGCTGAAAAACTGTTTTTT. Translated: CASSPLGSTAEKLFF.

This clone was seen a single time. The genes are TRBV7-2 and TRBJ2-3, with D possibly TRBD2 on 5 matching bases. The CDR3 contains 15 residues. V lost 2 bases to trimming and J lost 0 bases, with 9 bases between them. The germline V gene encodes CDR1 SGHTA and CDR2 FQGNSA. The CDR3 loop is CASSLQIASTDTQYF. The CDR3 DNA reads as TGTGCCAGCAGCTTACAAATAGCGAGCACAGATACGCAGTATTTT.

This chain connects TRBV28 to TRBJ1-2; no firm D call. Per the germline V gene, CDR1 is MDHEN and CDR2 is SYDVKM. CDR3 length: 11 residues. V lost 5 bases to trimming and J lost 4 bases, with 5 bases between them. For the CDR3, the DNA is TGTGCCAGCAGTAGGACCTATGGCTACACCTTC. Translated, it gives CASSRTYGYTF.

This chain uses TRBV29-1 with TRBJ2-7; 7 nucleotides align to TRBD2. J lost 0 bases, V lost 6 bases, and 5 bases had no gene match. The CDR3 extends over 13 amino acids. CDR1 and CDR2 (germline): SQVTM, ANQGSEA. CDR3 sequence: CSVGGTASYEQYF. The CDR3 DNA follows: TGCAGCGTGGGGGGGACTGCCTCCTACGAGCAGTACTTC.